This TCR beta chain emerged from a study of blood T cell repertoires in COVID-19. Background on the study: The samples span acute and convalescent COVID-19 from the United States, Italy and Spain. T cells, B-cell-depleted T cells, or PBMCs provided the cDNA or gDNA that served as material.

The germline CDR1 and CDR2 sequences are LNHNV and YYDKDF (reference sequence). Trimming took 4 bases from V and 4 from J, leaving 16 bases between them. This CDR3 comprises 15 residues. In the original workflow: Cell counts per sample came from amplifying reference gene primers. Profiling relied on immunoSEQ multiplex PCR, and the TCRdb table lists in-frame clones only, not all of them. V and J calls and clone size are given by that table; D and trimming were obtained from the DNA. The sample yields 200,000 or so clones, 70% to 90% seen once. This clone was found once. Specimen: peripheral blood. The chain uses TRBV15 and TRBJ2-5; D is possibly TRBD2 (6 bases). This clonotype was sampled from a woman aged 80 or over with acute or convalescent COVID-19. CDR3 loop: CATSTDSAGGETQYF. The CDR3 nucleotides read TGTGCCACCAGCACAGACTCGGCCGGGGGAGAGACCCAGTACTTC.